This T cell receptor (beta chain) was identified in a study of T cell repertoires in cytomegalovirus infection. Study-wide background: Based on public TCR beta signatures, there were indications of CMV infection and of a matching HLA type. Whole-study findings and limits: The response measured ex vivo was dominated by TCR beta clonotypes (HLA-C-restricted and CMV-specific). Cumulative frequency (of public TCR beta family members) identified carriers of CMV plus the relevant HLA.

This clonotype turned up a few times. Its specificity is not known. TCRdb recomputed calls from the reads with MiXCR, one row per CDR3 protein. The sample lists 550,000 to 850,000 distinct CDR3 sequences; 30% to 35% were seen once. Trimming shortened V by 1 base and J by 8 bases, and 13 bases separated the two germline ends. From germline, CDR1 is LGHNA and CDR2 YSLEER. CDR3 size: 14 residues. The J gene is TRBJ2-3, the V gene TRBV4-3; D is unresolved. This clonotype was obtained from a human donor in good health (CMV status not recorded). Some clones in this sample may be carry-over from other donors' samples. This specimen consisted of cultured PBMCs, obtained from culture after CMV antigen stimulation. The CDR3 DNA sequence: TGCGCCAGCAGCCAAGGGCCCTACCAAGGTACGCAGTATTTT. Translated: CASSQGPYQGTQYF.